This TCR beta chain was identified during a study of CD8+ T cells in alopecia areata. Background on the study: Treated patients were dosed with oral tofacitinib, taking 5 to 10 mg twice daily.

Extraction and reverse transcription of RNA yielded cDNA as the sequencing template. Produced via immunoSEQ multiplex PCR; TCRdb's table is partial and in-frame only. The sample shows some 200,000 clones, about 57% of them seen only once. This sample's treatment: oral pan-JAK inhibitor, 5-10 mg twice daily. Germline V gene lookup returns CDR1 SGHRS and CDR2 YFSETQ. This CDR3 contains 13 residues. V gave up 1 base and J gave up 2 bases, with 6 bases separating them. V and J are TRBV5-1 and TRBJ1-1; the D is unclear. This receptor was obtained from a human donor with alopecia areata. The material was CD4+ T cells sorted from blood, obtained at week 4, from a patient treated with tofacitinib. The CDR3 bases are TGCGCCAGCAGCTTGACCTCTAACACTGAAGCTTTCTTT. Translated, it gives CASSLTSNTEAFF.